The 9 T cell receptor beta chains below all came from one sample that was sequenced in a study of technical replicates of blood from several donors. Profiling relied on immunoSEQ multiplex PCR, and the TCRdb table lists in-frame clones only, not all of them. The sample records tens of thousands of clones, more than 85% being singletons. The sequencing sample was made of T cells isolated from PBMCs. The receptors stem from a human donor in good health.

This clone occurred once. V gene TRBV9 combines with J gene TRBJ2-7; D perhaps matches TRBD2 (5 bases). V lost 4 bases and J lost 4, with 36 bases in between. The germline V gene encodes CDR1 SGDLS and CDR2 YYNGEE. The CDR3 runs to 21 residues. CDR3 DNA: TGTGCCAGCAGCCCCGAATCGGTAGGGCTTGAATCTAGCCCCAACTTTTACGAGCAGTACTTC. This encodes CASSPESVGLESSPNFYEQYF.

The rearrangement uses TRBV5-1 and TRBJ2-2; 9 bases match TRBD2. The CDR3 spans 15 residues. The germline CDR1 and CDR2 sequences are SGHRS and YFSETQ. With 3 bases clipped from V and 3 bases from J, the junction kept 3 bases outside the gene matches. Here the CDR3 reads CASSWEREDTGELFF. The CDR3, as DNA: TGCGCCAGCAGCTGGGAGCGGGAGGACACCGGGGAGCTGTTTTTT.

This clone appeared once. This chain connects TRBV11-2 to TRBJ1-3; no reliable D call. The V and J ends lost 0 bases and 10 bases respectively, with 13 bases between them. This CDR3 is built from 14 residues. From germline, CDR1 is SGHAT and CDR2 FQNNGV. The CDR3 nucleotides read TGTGCCAGCAGCTTAGATTTTGGTTCGGGGACCATATATTTT. This encodes CASSLDFGSGTIYF.

The chain employs TRBV2 and TRBJ2-3; no definite D call. Germline-derived CDR1 and CDR2 are SNHLY and FYNNEI. The germline V and J ends were trimmed by 3 bases and 0 bases, with 10 bases remaining between them. The CDR3 covers 15 residues. CDR3: CASSDGITSTDTQYF. As DNA, the CDR3 is TGTGCCAGCAGTGATGGTATTACAAGCACAGATACGCAGTATTTT.

The chain links TRBV30 to TRBJ1-2; D unresolved. The CDR3 is 11 amino acids. Germline-derived CDR1 and CDR2 are GTSNPN and SVGIG (reference sequence). The V and J ends lost 5 bases and 8 bases respectively, with 12 bases between them. This chain's CDR3 is CAWGRTRGYTF. CDR3 nucleotide sequence: TGTGCCTGGGGGAGGACTAGGGGCTACACCTTC.

The genes are TRBV6-6 and TRBJ1-2; 9 bases match TRBD1. Per germline, CDR1 MNHNY and CDR2 SVGAGI (reference sequence). V dropped 6 bases and J dropped 8; count of bases not matched to a gene: 13. CDR3 length: 15 amino acids. The CDR3 region is CASRWTGDPEFGYTF. The CDR3 DNA is TGTGCCAGCAGGTGGACAGGGGACCCGGAATTCGGCTACACCTTC.

This chain connects TRBV29-1 to TRBJ2-3; 8 bases are a match to TRBD2. Germline CDR1 is SQVTM and CDR2 is ANQGSEA. J was trimmed by 5 bases and V by 5 bases; bases with no gene match: 15. The CDR3 spans 16 residues. CDR3 amino acids: CSVHSGILKGQDTQYF. CDR3 DNA: TGCAGCGTTCATAGCGGGATTCTAAAGGGTCAAGATACGCAGTATTTT.

The V call is TRBV13, the J call TRBJ2-1; 9 bases line up with TRBD2. V was pared by 3 bases and J by 6 bases, with 3 bases of the junction left unmatched. The CDR3 runs 14 residues. Germline V gene data show CDR1 as PRHDT and CDR2 as FYEKMQ (reference sequence). The CDR3 loop is CASSLSSGSNEQFF. Written as DNA, the CDR3 is TGTGCCAGCAGCTTGAGTAGCGGGAGCAATGAGCAGTTCTTC.

The J gene is TRBJ2-2, the V gene TRBV7-9; weak D call: TRBD1 (6 bases). From germline, CDR1 is SEHNR and CDR2 FQNEAQ (reference sequence). V was cut by 6 bases and J by 6 bases, with 17 bases left in between. The CDR3 loop spans 15 amino acids. CDR3 in amino acids: CASRIPRGSAGELFF. CDR3 nucleotide sequence: TGTGCCAGCAGAATCCCCAGGGGTAGTGCCGGGGAGCTGTTTTTT.